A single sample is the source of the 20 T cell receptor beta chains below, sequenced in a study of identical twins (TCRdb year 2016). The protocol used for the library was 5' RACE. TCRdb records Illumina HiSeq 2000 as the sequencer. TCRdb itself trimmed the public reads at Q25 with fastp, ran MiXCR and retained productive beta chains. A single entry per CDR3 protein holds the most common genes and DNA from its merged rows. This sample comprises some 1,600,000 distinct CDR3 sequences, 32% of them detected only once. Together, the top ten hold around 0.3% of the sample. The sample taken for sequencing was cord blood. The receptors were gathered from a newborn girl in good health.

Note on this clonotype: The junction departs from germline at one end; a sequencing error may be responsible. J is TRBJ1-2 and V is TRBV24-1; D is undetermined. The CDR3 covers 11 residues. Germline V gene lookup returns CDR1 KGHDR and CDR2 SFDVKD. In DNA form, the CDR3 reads TGTGTCACCCGTGGAGGAGATGGCTACACCTTC. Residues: CVTRGGDGYTF.

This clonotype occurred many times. The CDR3 nucleotides read TGTGCCAGCAGAGTACTTAGCACAGATACGCAGTATTTT. The encoded protein is CASRVLSTDTQYF. The chain recombines TRBV9 with TRBJ2-3; D uncertain. From germline, CDR1 is SGDLS and CDR2 YYNGEE. The CDR3 is made up of 13 amino acids. V lost 5 bases to trimming and J lost 0 bases, with 7 bases between them.

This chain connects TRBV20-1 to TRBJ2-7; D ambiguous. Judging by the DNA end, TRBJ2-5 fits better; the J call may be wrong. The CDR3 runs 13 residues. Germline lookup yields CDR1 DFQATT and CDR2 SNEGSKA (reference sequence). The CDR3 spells CSARDSTRETQYF. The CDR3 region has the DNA TGCAGTGCTAGAGATTCCACAAGGGAGACCCAGTACTTC.

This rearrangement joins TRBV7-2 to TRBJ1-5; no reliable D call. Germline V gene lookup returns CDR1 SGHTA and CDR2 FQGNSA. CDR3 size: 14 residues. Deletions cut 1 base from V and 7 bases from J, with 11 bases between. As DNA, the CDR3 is TGTGCCAGCAGCTTAGAAAGGATAGGGCAGCCCCAGCATTTT. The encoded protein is CASSLERIGQPQHF.

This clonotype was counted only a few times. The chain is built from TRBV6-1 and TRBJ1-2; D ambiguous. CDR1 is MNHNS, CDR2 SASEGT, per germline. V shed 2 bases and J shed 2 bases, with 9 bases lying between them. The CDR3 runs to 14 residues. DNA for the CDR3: TGTGCCAGCAGTGAAACTCAGGTGAACTATGGCTACACCTTC. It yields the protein CASSETQVNYGYTF.

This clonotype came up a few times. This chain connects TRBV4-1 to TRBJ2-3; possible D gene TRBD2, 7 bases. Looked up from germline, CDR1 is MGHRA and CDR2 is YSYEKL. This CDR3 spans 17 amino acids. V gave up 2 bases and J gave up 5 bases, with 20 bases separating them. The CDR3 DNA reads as TGCGCCAGCAGCCAATTCGGGGGGCCGATCAGTGTAGATACGCAGTATTTT. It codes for CASSQFGGPISVDTQYF.

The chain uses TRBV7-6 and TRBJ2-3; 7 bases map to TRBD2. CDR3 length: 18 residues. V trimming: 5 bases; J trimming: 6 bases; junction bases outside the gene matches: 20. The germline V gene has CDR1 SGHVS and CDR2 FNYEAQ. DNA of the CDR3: TGTGCCAGCAGCGTAATAATGTGGGGGAGGGCCGGTATTGATACGCAGTATTTT. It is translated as CASSVIMWGRAGIDTQYF.

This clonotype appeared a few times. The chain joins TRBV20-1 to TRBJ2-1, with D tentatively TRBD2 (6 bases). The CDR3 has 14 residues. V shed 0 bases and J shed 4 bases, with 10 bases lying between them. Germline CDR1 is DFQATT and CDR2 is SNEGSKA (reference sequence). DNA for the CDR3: TGCAGTGCTAGAGAGGGACTGGAGTACAATGAGCAGTTCTTC. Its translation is CSAREGLEYNEQFF.

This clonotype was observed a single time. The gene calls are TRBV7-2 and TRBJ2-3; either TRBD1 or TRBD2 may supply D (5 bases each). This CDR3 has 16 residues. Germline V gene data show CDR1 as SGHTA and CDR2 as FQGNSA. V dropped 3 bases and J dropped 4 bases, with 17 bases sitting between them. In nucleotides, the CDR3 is TGTGCCAGCAGCTTTCCCGGGACGGTGGCGTCAGATACGCAGTATTTT. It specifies CASSFPGTVASDTQYF.

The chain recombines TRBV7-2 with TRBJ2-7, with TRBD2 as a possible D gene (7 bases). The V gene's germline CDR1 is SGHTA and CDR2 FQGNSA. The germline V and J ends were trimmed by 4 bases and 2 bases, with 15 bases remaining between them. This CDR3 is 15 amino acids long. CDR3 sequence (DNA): TGTGCCAGCAGCTACGATAGGGGGAGGGCCTACGAGCAGTACTTC. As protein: CASSYDRGRAYEQYF. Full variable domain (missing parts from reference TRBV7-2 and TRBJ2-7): GAGVSQSPSNKVTEKGKDVELRCDPISGHTALYWYRQSLGQGLEFLIYFQGNSAPDKSGLPSDRFSAERTGGSVSTLTIQRTQQEDSAVYLCASSYDRGRAYEQYFGPGTRLTVT.

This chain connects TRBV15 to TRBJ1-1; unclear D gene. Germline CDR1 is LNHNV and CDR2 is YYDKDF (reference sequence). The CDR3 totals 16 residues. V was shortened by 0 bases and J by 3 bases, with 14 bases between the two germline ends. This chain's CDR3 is CATSRDLGSPDTEAFF. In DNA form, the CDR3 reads TGTGCCACCAGCAGAGATCTTGGGTCCCCGGACACTGAAGCTTTCTTT. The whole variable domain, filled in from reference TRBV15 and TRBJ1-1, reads DAMVIQNPRYQVTQFGKPVTLSCSQTLNHNVMYWYQQKSSQAPKLLFHYYDKDFNNEADTPDNFQSRRPNTSFCFLDIRSPGLGDTAMYLCATSRDLGSPDTEAFFGQGTRLTVV.

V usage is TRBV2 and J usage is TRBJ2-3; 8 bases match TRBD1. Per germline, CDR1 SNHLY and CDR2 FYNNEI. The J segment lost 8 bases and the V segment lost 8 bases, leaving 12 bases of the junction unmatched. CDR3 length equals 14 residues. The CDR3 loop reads CASRTGNIMVTQYF. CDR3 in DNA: TGTGCCAGCCGGACAGGGAACATTATGGTTACGCAGTATTTT.

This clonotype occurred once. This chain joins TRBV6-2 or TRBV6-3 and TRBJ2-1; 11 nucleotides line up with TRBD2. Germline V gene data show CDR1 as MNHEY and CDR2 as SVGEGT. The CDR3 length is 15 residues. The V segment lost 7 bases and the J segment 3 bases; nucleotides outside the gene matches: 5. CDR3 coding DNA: TGTGCCAGCACTGGGACTAGCGGTTTCTACAATGAGCAGTTCTTC. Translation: CASTGTSGFYNEQFF.

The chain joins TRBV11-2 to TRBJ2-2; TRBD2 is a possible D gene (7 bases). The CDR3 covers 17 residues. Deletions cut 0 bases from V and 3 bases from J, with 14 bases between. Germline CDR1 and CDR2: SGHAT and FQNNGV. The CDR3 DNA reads TGTGCCAGCAGCTTAGAGTCTGTGCGGGGGCACACCGGGGAGCTGTTTTTT. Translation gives CASSLESVRGHTGELFF.

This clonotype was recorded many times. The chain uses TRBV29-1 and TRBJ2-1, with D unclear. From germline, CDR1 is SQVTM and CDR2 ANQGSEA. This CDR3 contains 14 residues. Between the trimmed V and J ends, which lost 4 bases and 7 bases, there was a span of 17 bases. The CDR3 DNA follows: TGCAGCGTTGGGCACTGGGGAAGCCTGAATGAGCAGTTCTTC. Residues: CSVGHWGSLNEQFF.

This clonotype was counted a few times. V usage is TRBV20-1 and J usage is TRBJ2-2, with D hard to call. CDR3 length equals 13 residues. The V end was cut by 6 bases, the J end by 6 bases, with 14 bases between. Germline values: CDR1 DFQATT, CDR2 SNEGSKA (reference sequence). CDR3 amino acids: CSARTLGPGELFF. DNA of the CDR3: TGCAGTGCGAGGACGTTGGGTCCCGGGGAGCTGTTTTTT.

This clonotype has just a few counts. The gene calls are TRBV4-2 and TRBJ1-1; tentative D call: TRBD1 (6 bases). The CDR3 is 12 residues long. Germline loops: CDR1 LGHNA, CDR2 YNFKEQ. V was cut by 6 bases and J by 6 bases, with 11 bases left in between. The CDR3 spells CASRGGGAEAFF. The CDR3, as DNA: TGTGCCAGCAGAGGGGGGGGCGCTGAAGCTTTCTTT.

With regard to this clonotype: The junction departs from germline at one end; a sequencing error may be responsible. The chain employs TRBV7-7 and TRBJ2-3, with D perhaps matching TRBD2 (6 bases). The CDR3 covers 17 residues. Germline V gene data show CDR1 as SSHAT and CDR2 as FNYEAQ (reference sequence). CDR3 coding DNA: TGTGCTAGCAGCGCTCTCCCTAGCGCAACTAGCACAGATACGCAGTATTTT. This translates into CASSALPSATSTDTQYF.

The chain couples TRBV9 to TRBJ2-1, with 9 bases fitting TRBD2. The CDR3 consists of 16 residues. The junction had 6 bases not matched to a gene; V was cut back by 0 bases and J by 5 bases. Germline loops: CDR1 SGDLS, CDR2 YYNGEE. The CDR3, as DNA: TGTGCCAGCAGCGTAGGACCGCTAGCGGGGCACAATGAGCAGTTCTTC. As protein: CASSVGPLAGHNEQFF.

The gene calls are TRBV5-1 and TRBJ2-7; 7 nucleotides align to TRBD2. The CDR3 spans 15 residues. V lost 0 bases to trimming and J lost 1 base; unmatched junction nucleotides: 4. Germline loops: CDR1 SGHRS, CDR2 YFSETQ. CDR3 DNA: TGCGCCAGCAGCTTGGCGGGGACTACGTCCTACGAGCAGTACTTC. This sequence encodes CASSLAGTTSYEQYF. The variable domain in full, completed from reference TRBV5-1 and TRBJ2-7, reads KAGVTQTPRYLIKTRGQQVTLSCSPISGHRSVSWYQQTPGQGLQFLFEYFSETQRNKGNFPGRFSGRQFSNSRSEMNVSTLELGDSALYLCASSLAGTTSYEQYFGPGTRLTVT.